This T cell receptor beta chain was retrieved from a study of shared clonotypes between healthy human individuals. Study results and limitations: About 5% of naive CD4 clonotypes were shared across a handful of donors.

In the original processing: There were no quality scores in the junction-only immunoSEQ sequences, so filtering differed. Profiled with immunoSEQ multiplex PCR; TCRdb holds only in-frame clones, not every one. That table supplies the V and J calls and clone size; D and trimming were determined from the DNA. Among some 2 million clones listed, roughly 94% were seen once. As to this clone: Its antigen is unidentified.

Sequencing input: naive CD4+ T cells sorted from blood. Described subset: CD45RA+ positively selected. This receptor was identified in a man between 18 and 29 years old in good health.

The CDR3 spells CASSPGVVLRVTEAFF. As DNA, the CDR3 is TGCGCCAGCAGCCCCGGGGTAGTCCTACGGGTCACTGAAGCTTTCTTT. The chain joins TRBV5-1 to TRBJ1-1; D is unresolved. Germline assignment: CDR1 SGHRS and CDR2 YFSETQ. The CDR3 contains 16 residues. Trimming took 4 bases from V and 4 from J, leaving 20 bases between them.